What follows describes a single T cell receptor (beta chain). Antigen unknown. The sample originates from a study of pediatric ulcerative colitis. Germline values: CDR1 SGHNT, CDR2 YYREEE (reference sequence). Deletions cut 0 bases from V and 7 bases from J, with 25 bases between. The CDR3 sequence is 18 residues long. Using immunoSEQ multiplex PCR, the repertoire was profiled, and TCRdb retains in-frame clones only, with some absent. Of tens of thousands of clones listed, 75% to 90% are singletons. Study outcomes and limitations: Acute severe colitis showed lower rectal diversity from clonal expansions. Compared with controls, ulcerative colitis showed greater blood-rectum clone sharing. Two rectal CDR3 clonotypes occurred in all ulcerative colitis patients.

The chain uses TRBV5-4 and TRBJ1-2; D not resolved. The specimen was blood. The sequence derives from a girl aged 10 to 17 with moderate ulcerative colitis. As DNA, the CDR3 is TGTGCCAGCAGCTTGGATCTGGGTTCTGCAGTCGGCTGGGGTGGCTACACCTTC. Protein sequence: CASSLDLGSAVGWGGYTF.